The rows below give T cell receptor beta chains drawn from one sample of a study of T cell repertoires in ileal Crohn's disease. Using immunoSEQ multiplex PCR, the repertoire was profiled, and TCRdb retains in-frame clones only, with some absent. The sample lists 11,000 to 15,000 clones, 60% to 80% occurring once. Sequences were obtained from ileal tissue. The receptors were sampled from an adult with Crohn's disease. Both conserved end residues are part of each CDR3. A D gene is named only where the DNA matches it firmly. Some rows have no size entry. The others give once, few or many, or a class for an expanded clone.

TRBJ2-1 | TRBD2 | . | TRBV25-1 | TGTGCCAGCAGTAAAACTAGCGGGAGTTACAATGAGCAGTTCTTC | CASSKTSGSYNEQFF
TRBJ2-7 | . | . | TRBV6-1 | TGTGCCAGCAGTGTCGCGGGTCCGAGCTCCTACGAGCAGTACTTC | CASSVAGPSSYEQYF
TRBJ2-2 | . | . | TRBV9 | TGTGCCAGCAGCGTAGCAGTCAGGGGAATGAACACCGGGGAGCTGTTTTTT | CASSVAVRGMNTGELFF
TRBJ2-5 | . | . | TRBV5-1 | TGCGCCAGCAGCTTCGGTGGCCAAGAGACCCAGTACTTC | CASSFGGQETQYF
TRBJ2-3 | . | medium-sized | TRBV11-2 | TGTGCCAGCAGCTTAACTGGAGATACGCAGTATTTT | CASSLTGDTQYF
TRBJ2-2 | . | . | TRBV27 | TGTGCCAGCCGTGAGCAGCGGACCCTGAACACCGGGGAGCTGTTTTTT | CASREQRTLNTGELFF
TRBJ1-4 | . | . | TRBV6-5 | TGTGCCAGCAGTCTTCAGGGTCCGGCTAATGAAAAACTGTTTTTT | CASSLQGPANEKLFF
TRBJ2-2 | . | once | TRBV11-2 | TGTGCCAGCAGCCGCGGGACAGTAAACACCGGGGAGCTGTTTTTT | CASSRGTVNTGELFF
TRBJ2-1 | . | . | TRBV19 | TGTGCCAGTAGCCTAGACAGGAGCTCCTACAATGAGCAGTTCTTC | CASSLDRSSYNEQFF
TRBJ2-1 | . | . | TRBV19 | TGTGCCAGTAGTATAGGGCGGTCTTTCTTCTTC | CASSIGRSFFF
TRBJ1-2 | . | . | TRBV5-1 | TGCGCCAGCAGCTTGGGTATACAGGGCCGTTATGGCTACACCTTC | CASSLGIQGRYGYTF
TRBJ2-1 | TRBD2 | . | TRBV4-2 | TGTGCCAGCAGCCAAGAAGAAAAGGCTAGCGGGAGGCGGGATGAGCAGTTCTTC | CASSQEEKASGRRDEQFF
TRBJ2-7 | . | . | TRBV6-1 | TGTGCCAGCAGTGCTCCCGACACCTATTATCAGTACTTC | CASSAPDTYYQYF
TRBJ2-3 | . | . | TRBV30 | TGTGCCTGGAAAAAAAGGGGCAGCACAGATACGCAGTATTTT | CAWKKRGSTDTQYF
TRBJ1-6 | TRBD1 | . | TRBV5-6 | TGTGCCAGCAGCCCTTTGAAGGACAGGGGTAGTTCACCCCTCCACTTT | CASSPLKDRGSSPLHF
TRBJ1-2 | . | . | TRBV2 | TGTGCCAGCAGAGCGGGTTGGGGCTACACCTTC | CASRAGWGYTF
TRBJ2-1 | . | . | TRBV18 | TGTGCCAGCTCACCGACTAGAGACAATGAGCAGTTCTTC | CASSPTRDNEQFF
TRBJ2-2 | TRBD1 | . | TRBV11-3 | TGTGCCAGCAGCCCAAGGACAGGGGGTAACACCGGGGAGCTGTTTTTT | CASSPRTGGNTGELFF
TRBJ1-3 | . | . | TRBV5-1 | TGCGCCAGCAGCTCGACAGCTTACTCTGGAAACACCATATATTTT | CASSSTAYSGNTIYF
TRBJ1-5 | . | . | TRBV6-1 | TGTGCCAGCAGTTTACAGGAAGAGCAGCCCCAGCATTTT | CASSLQEEQPQHF
TRBJ2-3 | . | . | TRBV5-4 | TGTGCCAGCAGCCTAACGGGGGGCGCTAGCACAGATACGCAGTATTTT | CASSLTGGASTDTQYF
TRBJ2-3 | . | . | TRBV11-2 | TGTGCCAGCAGCTTAATACAGGGTGGAACAGATACGCAGTATTTT | CASSLIQGGTDTQYF
TRBJ2-1 | . | . | TRBV30 | TGTGCCTGGAGTGTAGCCGGAGAGGGCCGGGTTTCGCAGTTCTTC | CAWSVAGEGRVSQFF
TRBJ2-3 | . | once | TRBV5-1 | TGCGCCAGCAGCTTGGCTCGGGGTTCAGATACGCAGTATTTT | CASSLARGSDTQYF